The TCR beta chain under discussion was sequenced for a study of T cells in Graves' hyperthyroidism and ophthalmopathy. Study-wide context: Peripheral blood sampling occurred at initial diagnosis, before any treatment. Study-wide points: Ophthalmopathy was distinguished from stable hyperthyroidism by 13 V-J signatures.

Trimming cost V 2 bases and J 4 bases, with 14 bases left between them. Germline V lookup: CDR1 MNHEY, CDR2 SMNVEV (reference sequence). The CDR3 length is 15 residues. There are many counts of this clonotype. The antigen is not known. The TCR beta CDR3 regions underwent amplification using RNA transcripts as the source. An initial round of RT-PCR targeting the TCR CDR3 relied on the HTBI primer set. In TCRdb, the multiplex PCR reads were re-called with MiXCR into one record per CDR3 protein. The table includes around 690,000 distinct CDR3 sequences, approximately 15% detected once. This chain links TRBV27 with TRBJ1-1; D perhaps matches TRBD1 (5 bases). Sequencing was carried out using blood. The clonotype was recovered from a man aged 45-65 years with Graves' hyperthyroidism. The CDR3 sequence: CASSLAGAGGTEAFF. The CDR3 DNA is TGTGCCAGCAGTTTAGCCGGAGCCGGGGGCACTGAAGCTTTCTTT.